This T cell receptor (beta chain) stems from a study of early T cells in non-severe SARS-CoV-2 infection listed by TCRdb under 2021. A note on the overall study: TCR sequencing used bulk RNA from unsorted whole blood, so alpha and beta chains could not be paired. Broad study findings and their caveats: Matching against VDJdb was skewed toward anti-spike CD8 responses, likely underestimated virus-specific expansions, and missed private and CD4 specificities.

Library preparation employed 5' RACE. The sequencer was a NextSeq 500. Unique molecular identifiers were attached to individual cDNA molecules in the TCR library protocol so that sequencing error and PCR bias could be corrected. Both TCR alpha and beta chains were sequenced, and tight co-correlation was observed between alpha and beta sequence abundances in each sample. The paper's processing steps were these. V gene, J gene and CDR3 annotation of TCR sequences was performed with Decombinator V4. TCRs were defined as expanded if a significant change between any two time points was detected under a Poisson model with p below 0.0001. TCR abundances were normalised to the total number of TCRs sequenced per sample and expressed as counts per million. MAIT TCRs were defined by TRAV1-2 paired with TRAJ12, TRAJ20 or TRAJ33, and iNKT TCRs by TRAV10 paired with TRAJ18. VDJdb, accessed on 1 November 2021, was searched for TCRs annotated for CMV, EBV and SARS-CoV-2, and TCRs annotated for more than one antigen were excluded. The public reads were reprocessed in TCRdb via fastp at Q25 and MiXCR, keeping in-frame beta chains. Rows matching on CDR3 protein sequence are summarized as one entry with the most common DNA and genes. TCRdb, not the authors, supplied the V and J calls. Here the sample has more than 95,000 distinct CDR3 sequences; just under 15% occur a single time. Jointly, the top ten make up less than 25% of the sample.

Set within a cohort of healthcare workers in London, UK, this nested case-control study involved weekly PCR testing of nasopharyngeal swabs along with blood sampling. Healthcare workers were recruited between 23 and 31 March 2020, during the week of the UK lockdown, and were followed weekly for up to about 15 weeks. The CDR3 runs 10 residues from the cysteine to the phenylalanine. Only the CDR3 portion is preserved as DNA: 30 bases, with reading frame beginning at the first base. The V and J ends are trimmed by 4 bases and 6 bases, leaving 3 bases between them. Concerning this clonotype itself: The antigen it binds to is not known. Qualities for individual bases were not recorded, and no much larger clone is one base off.

The sequenced material came from whole blood. The TCR originated in an adult who was a healthcare worker with PCR-confirmed SARS-CoV-2 infection or an uninfected control (not recorded which). The chain is made from TRBV12-3 or TRBV12-4 and TRBJ1-1, with no D gene named confidently. The DNA sequence is given as TGTGCCAGCAGTTACCCTGAAGCTTTCTTT. This translates into CASSYPEAFF.